This T cell receptor beta chain came from a study of T cell responses to AZD1222 COVID-19 vaccine. Findings and limits, study-wide: Baseline serostatus was positive in only a handful of AZD1222 recipients. White British ancestry dominated among donors, who included more females, and clonal diversity was possibly underestimated. Within unmutated variant regions lay the reported targets of nearly half of spike-specific TCRs.

V dropped 3 bases and J dropped 6; count of bases not matched to a gene: 3. Germline CDR1 and CDR2: SEHNR and FQNEAQ (reference sequence). CDR3 length: 14 amino acids. Here immunoSEQ multiplex PCR was the method, and the copy in TCRdb shows in-frame clones only, minus some. The repertoire has 65,000 to 100,000 clones, 75% to 85% of them found once; the top ten carry 22%. As regards this clone: The target antigen is unknown.

The source material was peripheral blood, sampled on day 0 of AZD1222 vaccination. The sequence derives from an adult in good health. The V gene is TRBV7-9, the J gene TRBJ1-1; 11 bases map to TRBD1. CDR3 DNA: TGTGCCAGCAGCTTGGGACAGGGGGACCCTGAAGCTTTCTTT. It encodes CASSLGQGDPEAFF.